The 18 T cell receptor beta chains below were found in one sample sequenced in a study of response to subunit inactivated influenza vaccine. TCRdb reanalysed the RT-PCR reads using MiXCR and keeps one entry per CDR3 protein. The sample has 450,000 to 550,000 distinct CDR3 sequences; around 25% are singletons. Specimen: CD4+ T cells sorted from PBMCs, collected roughly 5 days after vaccination. The receptors originated from a man aged 50 or older who received an inactivated influenza vaccine.

This clonotype showed up just a few times. The chain combines TRBV29-1 with TRBJ1-2, with 9 positions matching TRBD1. With V trimmed by 5 bases and J by 1 base, 5 bases remained unmatched. This CDR3 is built from 14 residues. Germline V gene data show CDR1 as SQVTM and CDR2 as ANQGSEA. DNA for the CDR3: TGCAGCGTTCCGACAGGGGGAGGTAACTATGGCTACACCTTC. Translated: CSVPTGGGNYGYTF.

V usage is TRBV5-1 and J usage is TRBJ2-1; 10 nucleotides match TRBD2. V dropped 5 bases and J dropped 6; count of bases not matched to a gene: 14. This CDR3 comprises 17 residues. Germline-derived CDR1 and CDR2 are SGHRS and YFSETQ. The CDR3 bases are TGCGCCAGCAGTCAGATGGGCACTAGCGGGGAGTTCAATGAGCAGTTCTTC. Translated: CASSQMGTSGEFNEQFF.

This clonotype was recorded a few times. V usage is TRBV12-3 or TRBV12-4 and J usage is TRBJ2-1; 9 positions agree with TRBD1. V lost 3 bases to trimming and J lost 13 bases; unmatched junction nucleotides: 7. The CDR3 extends over 13 amino acids. For the CDR3, the DNA is TGTGCCAGCAGTTTTACAGGGGGCGTTAGTCAGTTCTTC. This translates into CASSFTGGVSQFF.

This clonotype showed up just a few times. The chain couples TRBV11-2 to TRBJ2-3; a weak D match, TRBD2 (5 bases). CDR1 is SGHAT, CDR2 FQNNGV, per germline. CDR3 length equals 16 residues. Trimming left V 1 base short and J 0 bases short, with 11 bases between. Here the CDR3 DNA reads TGTGCCAGCAGCTTAGGTGGGCTAGCAAGCACAGATACGCAGTATTTT. It translates to CASSLGGLASTDTQYF.

This clonotype was counted between two and nine times. This chain joins TRBV7-8 and TRBJ2-3; a possible D gene is TRBD1 (6 bases). Germline V CDR1 and CDR2: SGHVS, FQNEAQ. The V and J ends lost 0 bases and 2 bases respectively, with 18 bases between them. The CDR3 has 18 residues. The CDR3 reads CASSLATAWPGVTDTQYF. DNA for the CDR3: TGTGCCAGCAGCTTAGCAACGGCGTGGCCAGGGGTCACAGATACGCAGTATTTT.

This clonotype was seen more than once but under ten times. This chain connects TRBV5-1 to TRBJ2-2, with D unclear. CDR1 and CDR2 from the germline V gene are SGHRS and YFSETQ. The CDR3 sequence is 14 residues long. Between the trimmed V and J ends, which lost 4 bases and 6 bases, there was a span of 13 bases. The CDR3 here is CASSDFSTPGELFF. The CDR3 DNA is TGCGCCAGCAGCGATTTCTCGACACCCGGGGAGCTGTTTTTT.

The rearrangement joins TRBV12-3 or TRBV12-4 to TRBJ2-7; TRBD2 is a possible D gene (6 bases). Trimming took 5 bases from V and 6 from J, leaving 20 bases between them. This CDR3 contains 15 residues. In nucleotides, the CDR3 is TGTGCCAGCAGTCTCACCGGGACTGGTCTAGGCGAGCAGTACTTC. Its protein product is CASSLTGTGLGEQYF.

J is TRBJ2-3 and V is TRBV6-5, with TRBD2 as a possible D gene (5 bases). Germline V lookup: CDR1 MNHEY, CDR2 SVGAGI. The CDR3 is made up of 14 amino acids. V was pared by 0 bases and J by 7 bases, with 11 bases between. The DNA of the CDR3 is TGTGCCAGCAGTTACTCCGTAGCGAGCTATACGCAGTATTTT. It yields the protein CASSYSVASYTQYF.

This clonotype was detected ten times or more. The V call is TRBV20-1, the J call TRBJ1-5; D ambiguous. The CDR3 has 15 amino acids. Germline CDR1 DFQATT, CDR2 SNEGSKA (reference sequence). The germline V and J ends were trimmed by 0 bases and 3 bases, with 12 bases remaining between them. CDR3 DNA sequence: TGCAGTGCTAGAGATCGAGGCAGACCCAATCAGCCCCAGCATTTT. Residues: CSARDRGRPNQPQHF.

This clonotype appeared a few times. The genes are TRBV7-9 and TRBJ1-6; the match to TRBD1 covers 8 bases. CDR1 SEHNR and CDR2 FQNEAQ come from the germline V gene (reference sequence). The CDR3 has 14 amino acids. J lost 9 bases, V lost 5 bases, and 6 bases had no gene match. The DNA of the CDR3 is TGTGCCAGCAGCCAGACAGGGGACTTTTCACCCCTCCACTTT. The encoded protein is CASSQTGDFSPLHF.

Remarks on this clonotype: An end of the junction does not agree with germline; a read error may underlie this. This chain joins TRBV20-1 and TRBJ2-1; D is possibly TRBD2 (5 bases). CDR1 is DFQATT, CDR2 SNEGSKA, per germline (reference sequence). This CDR3 has 16 residues. In nucleotides, the CDR3 is TGCTGTGCTTCCTTCTCACTAGGGCAGTCCTACAATGAGCAGTTCTTC. As protein: CCASFSLGQSYNEQFF.

The chain uses TRBV3-1 and TRBJ2-7, with D maybe TRBD2 (6 bases). Germline V gene data show CDR1 as LGHDT and CDR2 as YNNKEL (reference sequence). The CDR3 spans 14 residues. The germline V and J ends were trimmed by 1 base and 5 bases, with 12 bases remaining between them. The CDR3 DNA is TGTGCCAGCAGCCAAGGGGGGAGGAATAACGAGCAGTACTTC. It codes for CASSQGGRNNEQYF.

The genes are TRBV6-5 and TRBJ2-7; D remains unclear. Germline V gene lookup returns CDR1 MNHEY and CDR2 SVGAGI. This CDR3 is 14 amino acids long. V was trimmed by 2 bases and J by 2 bases, leaving 10 bases between them. The CDR3 coding sequence is TGTGCCAGCAGTTACGGGTACGGAACCTACGAGCAGTACTTC. It yields the protein CASSYGYGTYEQYF.

In this sample, this clonotype turned up a few times. The V call is TRBV5-1, the J call TRBJ2-1; 8 nucleotides align to TRBD2. Germline loops: CDR1 SGHRS, CDR2 YFSETQ. V shed 2 bases and J 8 bases; nucleotides not matched to a gene: 6. The CDR3 runs to 14 residues. DNA for the CDR3: TGCGCCAGCAGCTTCGGCGGGAGGTTTGATGAGCAGTTCTTC. It is translated as CASSFGGRFDEQFF. Supplemented by reference TRBV5-1 and TRBJ2-1, the full variable domain reads KAGVTQTPRYLIKTRGQQVTLSCSPISGHRSVSWYQQTPGQGLQFLFEYFSETQRNKGNFPGRFSGRQFSNSRSEMNVSTLELGDSALYLCASSFGGRFDEQFFGPGTRLTVL.

This clonotype has just a few counts. CDR3 region: CASSHLGSGANVLTF. CDR3 nucleotides: TGCGCCAGCAGCCATTTGGGGTCTGGGGCCAACGTCCTGACTTTC. The chain employs TRBV4-1 and TRBJ2-6, with D uncertain. The CDR3 totals 15 residues. The germline V and J ends were trimmed by 3 bases and 1 base, with 7 bases remaining between them. Germline CDR1 MGHRA, CDR2 YSYEKL.

The chain couples TRBV7-8 to TRBJ1-5; D gene unclear. Trimming removed 6 bases from V and 5 bases from J, with 11 bases in between. The CDR3 sequence is 13 residues long. Germline V gene data show CDR1 as SGHVS and CDR2 as FQNEAQ. CDR3 sequence reads: CASSSRSDQPQHF. The DNA for the CDR3 is TGTGCCAGCAGTTCTCGGAGCGATCAGCCCCAGCATTTT. Complete variable domain (other parts from reference TRBV7-8 and TRBJ1-5): GAGVSQSPRYKVAKRGQDVALRCDPISGHVSLFWYQQALGQGPEFLTYFQNEAQLDKSGLPSDRFFAERPEGSVSTLKIQRTQQEDSAVYLCASSSRSDQPQHFGDGTRLSIL.

This clonotype turned up a few times. The CDR3 DNA sequence: TGTGCCAGCAGATCTAGAGGAGGTCAGCCTTATCAGCCCCAGCATTTT. Its protein is CASRSRGGQPYQPQHF. The chain recombines TRBV27 with TRBJ1-5; D unresolved. The CDR3 is 16 amino acids. Trimming stripped 6 bases from V and 5 bases from J, with 20 bases between. Per germline, CDR1 MNHEY and CDR2 SMNVEV (reference sequence).

This rearrangement joins TRBV15 to TRBJ1-6; D remains unclear. V lost 3 bases and J 10 bases, leaving 13 bases between the germline ends. This CDR3 spans 14 amino acids. Germline lookup yields CDR1 LNHNV and CDR2 YYDKDF (reference sequence). CDR3 bases: TGTGCCACCAGCAGCCCACTCAGATTCTCACCCCTCCACTTT. Translated, it gives CATSSPLRFSPLHF.